What follows are 28 T cell receptor beta chains derived from one specimen sequenced in a study of blood T cell repertoires in COVID-19. The assay was immunoSEQ multiplex PCR, and TCRdb's table has in-frame clones only and misses some. The table includes 130,000 to 150,000 clones, around three quarters detected once. The sequencing sample was made of peripheral blood. These receptor sequences come from a man between 45 and 60 years old with active or convalescent COVID-19.

The genes are TRBV7-3 and TRBJ2-7; TRBD2 agrees at 12 bases. The CDR3 sequence is 16 residues long. Losses at the gene ends were 1 base for V and 6 bases for J; bases not matched to a gene: 7. Germline loops: CDR1 SGHTA, CDR2 FQGTGA. In DNA, the CDR3 is TGTGCCAGCAGCTTAAACCCGACTAGCGGGAGACTCGAGCAGTACTTC. Protein: CASSLNPTSGRLEQYF. Supplemented by reference TRBV7-3 and TRBJ2-7, the full variable domain reads GAGVSQTPSNKVTEKGKYVELRCDPISGHTALYWYRQSLGQGPEFLIYFQGTGAADDSGLPNDRFFAVRPEGSVSTLKIQRTERGDSAVYLCASSLNPTSGRLEQYFGPGTRLTVT.

The J gene is TRBJ2-2, the V gene TRBV7-3; 9 positions match TRBD2. This CDR3 region has 17 residues. Losses at the gene ends were 4 bases for V and 0 bases for J; bases not matched to a gene: 6. Germline CDR1 is SGHTA and CDR2 is FQGTGA. Here the CDR3 DNA reads TGTGCCAGCAGCTCCCCTAGCGGGGAGGCGAACACCGGGGAGCTGTTTTTT. Amino acid sequence: CASSSPSGEANTGELFF. Filled out from reference TRBV7-3 and TRBJ2-2, the complete variable domain reads GAGVSQTPSNKVTEKGKYVELRCDPISGHTALYWYRQSLGQGPEFLIYFQGTGAADDSGLPNDRFFAVRPEGSVSTLKIQRTERGDSAVYLCASSSPSGEANTGELFFGEGSRLTVL.

This chain joins TRBV24-1 and TRBJ1-5, with D tentatively TRBD1 (5 bases). Between the trimmed V and J ends, which lost 9 bases and 0 bases, there was a span of 17 bases. This CDR3 has 16 amino acids. CDR1 and CDR2 from the germline V gene are KGHDR and SFDVKD. The CDR3 spells CATLPGNGNSNQPQHF. In DNA, the CDR3 is TGTGCCACCCTCCCAGGGAACGGTAATAGCAATCAGCCCCAGCATTTT.

The chain carries TRBV28 and TRBJ2-2; TRBD1 aligns across 8 bases. The CDR3 covers 15 residues. V gave up 4 bases and J gave up 4 bases; unmatched junction bases: 5. The germline V gene has CDR1 MDHEN and CDR2 SYDVKM. The CDR3 here is CASSSDRGFTGELFF. The CDR3 DNA follows: TGTGCCAGCAGTTCTGACAGGGGTTTCACCGGGGAGCTGTTTTTT.

The chain combines TRBV9 with TRBJ2-7; D is perhaps TRBD1 (5 bases). CDR1 is SGDLS, CDR2 YYNGEE, per germline. Trimming removed 2 bases from V and 6 bases from J, with 12 bases in between. There are 13 residues in the CDR3. The CDR3: CASSVTLQGEQYF. The CDR3 DNA sequence: TGTGCCAGCAGCGTGACCCTTCAGGGCGAGCAGTACTTC.

The sample holds one count of this clone. The chain joins TRBV5-1 to TRBJ1-1; 11 bases are shared with TRBD1. Germline V CDR1 and CDR2: SGHRS, YFSETQ. There are 15 residues in the CDR3. V dropped 5 bases and J dropped 4; count of bases not matched to a gene: 7. The CDR3 bases are TGCGCCAGCAGTTATAGCGGGACAGGGGGCACTGAAGCTTTCTTT. Translating it yields CASSYSGTGGTEAFF.

The chain couples TRBV19 to TRBJ1-3; 7 bases are a match to TRBD1. The V segment lost 5 bases and the J segment 2 bases; nucleotides outside the gene matches: 12. Germline loops: CDR1 LNHDA, CDR2 SQIVND (reference sequence). The CDR3 runs 17 residues. CDR3: CASSRLKPGTAGNTIYF. The CDR3 DNA follows: TGTGCCAGTAGTCGCCTCAAACCCGGGACAGCTGGAAACACCATATATTTT.

V usage is TRBV18 and J usage is TRBJ2-5; TRBD1 agrees at 8 bases. The CDR3 covers 17 residues. Trimming cost V 3 bases and J 4 bases; bases outside gene matches: 13. Germline CDR1 and CDR2: KGHSH and LQKENI. CDR3 in DNA: TGTGCCAGCTCACCGCGGAGCAGGGGGCGAGGCGGAGAGACCCAGTACTTC. It is translated as CASSPRSRGRGGETQYF.

The chain employs TRBV19 and TRBJ1-5, with TRBD1 identical over 10 bases. CDR1 and CDR2 (germline): LNHDA, SQIVND (reference sequence). The V and J ends lost 6 bases and 8 bases, in that order; junction bases with no gene match: 7. The CDR3 is 14 amino acids. The CDR3 coding sequence is TGTGCCAGTAGGAGGACAGGGGGAAGGGAGCCCCAGCATTTT. Its translation: CASRRTGGREPQHF. The whole variable domain, filled in from reference TRBV19 and TRBJ1-5, reads DGGITQSPKYLFRKEGQNVTLSCEQNLNHDAMYWYRQDPGQGLRLIYYSQIVNDFQKGDIAEGYSVSREKKESFPLTVTSAQKNPTAFYLCASRRTGGREPQHFGDGTRLSIL.

This clone was detected a few times. The rearrangement joins TRBV29-1 to TRBJ2-7; 8 bases agree with TRBD1. Germline loops: CDR1 SQVTM, CDR2 ANQGSEA. Unmatched junction bases numbered 9, after V lost 6 bases and J lost 5 bases. CDR3 length equals 13 residues. CDR3 nucleotides: TGCAGCGTCCCTAGGACAGGGTTCGACGAGCAGTACTTC. Protein: CSVPRTGFDEQYF.

This clone was seen only a few times. The sample has other DNA sequences that encode this CDR3 too. The V gene is TRBV25-1, the J gene TRBJ2-3, with 9 bases aligning to TRBD2. Germline lookup yields CDR1 MGHDK and CDR2 SYGVNS. Trimming at V came to 2 bases and at J to 0 bases, leaving 3 bases not matched to a gene. The CDR3 runs 16 residues. The CDR3 bases are TGTGCCAGCAGTGAAGGACTAGCGCTAAGCACAGATACGCAGTATTTT. Encoded protein: CASSEGLALSTDTQYF.

This clone was observed once. This chain links TRBV2 with TRBJ2-1; 9 bases fit TRBD1. The germline gives CDR1 SNHLY, CDR2 FYNNEI. CDR3 length: 11 residues. The V segment lost 8 bases and the J segment 12 bases; nucleotides outside the gene matches: 5. CDR3 coding DNA: TGTGCCAGCGGGACAGGGCCCGGGCAGTTCTTC. Protein: CASGTGPGQFF.

A few counts support this clone. The V call is TRBV6-2 or TRBV6-3, the J call TRBJ1-2; TRBD1 matches 7 bases. The length of the CDR3 is 15 residues. CDR1 is MNHEY and CDR2 is SVGEGT in the germline V gene. Trimming removed 0 bases from V and 2 bases from J; junction bases left unmatched: 3. CDR3 amino acids: CASSYSGQPNYGYTF. The CDR3 nucleotides read TGTGCCAGCAGTTACTCGGGACAGCCAAACTATGGCTACACCTTC.

This clone was seen ten or more times. The CDR3 DNA sequence: TGTGCCAGCAGCTCCCGGGACAGGGGGACGGATTCACCCCTCCACTTT. Its protein product is CASSSRDRGTDSPLHF. The chain has TRBV5-6 and TRBJ1-6; TRBD1 agrees at 11 bases. V lost 3 bases to trimming and J lost 8 bases; unmatched junction nucleotides: 7. Looked up from germline, CDR1 is SGHDT and CDR2 is YYEEEE. The CDR3 is 16 amino acids.

The chain has TRBV5-1 and TRBJ2-7, with D perhaps matching TRBD2 (6 bases). V lost 2 bases and J lost 3, with 18 bases in between. CDR1 SGHRS and CDR2 YFSETQ come from the germline V gene. There are 16 residues in the CDR3. The CDR3 protein is CASSLGGVSSYYEQYF. As DNA, the CDR3 is TGCGCCAGCAGCTTAGGAGGGGTATCCTCTTACTACGAGCAGTACTTC.

This chain joins TRBV13 and TRBJ1-6, with D possibly TRBD1 on 6 matching bases. CDR3 size: 13 residues. V was cut by 5 bases and J by 6 bases, with 8 bases left in between. Germline CDR1 PRHDT, CDR2 FYEKMQ (reference sequence). The CDR3 DNA is TGTGCCAGCAGCCGGACAGCTAATTCACCCCTCCACTTT. Translation gives CASSRTANSPLHF.

The gene calls are TRBV27 and TRBJ2-1; 11 bases fit TRBD2. The CDR3 runs to 14 residues. Losses at the gene ends were 7 bases for V and 7 bases for J; bases not matched to a gene: 6. CDR1 and CDR2 (germline): MNHEY, SMNVEV (reference sequence). CDR3 residues: CASTEIAGGNEQFF. CDR3 coding DNA: TGTGCCAGCACCGAGATAGCGGGAGGGAATGAGCAGTTCTTC.

On this clone: One end of the junction varies from germline; a read error may be responsible. The chain carries TRBV2 and TRBJ2-1, with 14 bases that match TRBD2. The CDR3 is 16 amino acids. The germline CDR1 and CDR2 sequences are SNHLY and FYNNEI. In DNA, the CDR3 is TGTGCCAGCAGGGAAGGACTAGCGGGAGGCCGCAATGAGCAGTTCTTC. It codes for CASREGLAGGRNEQFF.

This clone has a handful of counts. The chain carries TRBV5-5 and TRBJ1-1, with D possibly being TRBD1 (5 bases). The germline V gene encodes CDR1 SGHKS and CDR2 YYEKEE (reference sequence). With 2 bases removed from V and 4 bases from J, the gap between germline ends came to 12 bases. This CDR3 has 14 residues. In DNA, the CDR3 is TGTGCCAGCAGCTTTGAAGGGCAGGGCACTGAAGCTTTCTTT. It specifies CASSFEGQGTEAFF.

The chain has TRBV30 and TRBJ1-1, with TRBD1 matching 8 bases. CDR1 is GTSNPN and CDR2 is SVGIG in the germline V gene (reference sequence). CDR3 length equals 14 residues. V lost 3 bases to trimming and J lost 0 bases; unmatched junction nucleotides: 3. For the CDR3, the DNA is TGTGCCTGGAGCCAGGGACAGGTGAACACTGAAGCTTTCTTT. Encoded protein: CAWSQGQVNTEAFF.

This clone was found a few times. The rearrangement links TRBV9 to TRBJ2-1, with 9 bases fitting TRBD1. The germline gives CDR1 SGDLS, CDR2 YYNGEE. With V trimmed by 5 bases and J by 6 bases, 9 bases remained unmatched. This CDR3 region has 15 residues. CDR3 bases: TGTGCCAGCAGTAGACCGGGACAGGGCGTCAATGAGCAGTTCTTC. Amino acid sequence: CASSRPGQGVNEQFF.

This sequence joins TRBV6-2 or TRBV6-3 and TRBJ2-1; TRBD2 matches 7 bases. This CDR3 is built from 14 residues. Looked up from germline, CDR1 is MNHEY and CDR2 is SVGEGT. The J segment lost 4 bases and the V segment lost 0 bases, leaving 0 bases of the junction unmatched. CDR3 protein: CASSYSRGYNEQFF. The DNA of the CDR3 is TGTGCCAGCAGTTACTCGCGGGGGTACAATGAGCAGTTCTTC.

V usage is TRBV27 and J usage is TRBJ2-5; D perhaps matches TRBD1 (5 bases). CDR3 length equals 16 residues. Trimming shortened V by 5 bases and J by 5 bases, and 21 bases separated the two germline ends. Per the germline V gene, CDR1 is MNHEY and CDR2 is SMNVEV (reference sequence). The CDR3: CASSPFAHQGRETQYF. Written as DNA, the CDR3 is TGTGCCAGCAGTCCTTTTGCCCACCAGGGTAGGGAGACCCAGTACTTC.

The rearrangement uses TRBV11-2 and TRBJ2-7, with 12 positions matching TRBD2. Germline V lookup: CDR1 SGHAT, CDR2 FQNNGV. Trimming cost V 5 bases and J 7 bases; bases outside gene matches: 3. The CDR3 is made up of 13 amino acids. DNA of the CDR3: TGTGCCAGCAGCCAGACTAGCGGGAGAGAGCAGTACTTC. As protein: CASSQTSGREQYF. Drawing the rest from reference TRBV11-2 and TRBJ2-7, the complete variable domain is EAGVAQSPRYKIIEKRQSVAFWCNPISGHATLYWYQQILGQGPKLLIQFQNNGVVDDSQLPKDRFSAERLKGVDSTLKIQPAKLEDSAVYLCASSQTSGREQYFGPGTRLTVT.

The chain combines TRBV19 with TRBJ2-1; no reliable D call. The V gene's germline CDR1 is LNHDA and CDR2 SQIVND (reference sequence). CDR3 length: 12 residues. V lost 5 bases and J 4 bases, leaving 6 bases between the germline ends. The CDR3 DNA follows: TGTGCCAGTAGTCCCAGGTACAATGAGCAGTTCTTC. Its translation is CASSPRYNEQFF.

J is TRBJ1-1 and V is TRBV5-1, with TRBD1 identical over 9 bases. Germline values: CDR1 SGHRS, CDR2 YFSETQ. Trimming took 5 bases from V and 1 from J; bases not matched to a gene: 3. This CDR3 comprises 14 residues. The CDR3 DNA reads as TGCGCCAGCAGACGACAGGGGGGGAACACTGAAGCTTTCTTT. It specifies CASRRQGGNTEAFF. The full variable domain, in which reference TRBV5-1 and TRBJ1-1 provide the parts outside the CDR3, is KAGVTQTPRYLIKTRGQQVTLSCSPISGHRSVSWYQQTPGQGLQFLFEYFSETQRNKGNFPGRFSGRQFSNSRSEMNVSTLELGDSALYLCASRRQGGNTEAFFGQGTRLTVV.

The table lists this clone with a few counts. The chain is built from TRBV27 and TRBJ1-4, with D tentatively TRBD1 (6 bases). Deletions cut 2 bases from V and 4 bases from J, with 14 bases between. Germline lookup yields CDR1 MNHEY and CDR2 SMNVEV (reference sequence). CDR3 length: 16 amino acids. The CDR3 nucleotides are TGTGCCAGCAGTTTAGAGGCGGGGGCGAATAATGAAAAACTGTTTTTT. The encoded protein is CASSLEAGANNEKLFF.

The rearrangement joins TRBV5-6 to TRBJ2-3; 7 nucleotides agree with TRBD2. CDR3 length: 16 residues. Germline V gene sequence: CDR1 SGHDT, CDR2 YYEEEE. With 4 bases clipped from V and 6 bases from J, the junction kept 14 bases outside the gene matches. CDR3 amino acids: CASSPPPSGMSDTQYF. As DNA, the CDR3 is TGTGCCAGCAGCCCTCCCCCCAGCGGGATGTCCGATACGCAGTATTTT.